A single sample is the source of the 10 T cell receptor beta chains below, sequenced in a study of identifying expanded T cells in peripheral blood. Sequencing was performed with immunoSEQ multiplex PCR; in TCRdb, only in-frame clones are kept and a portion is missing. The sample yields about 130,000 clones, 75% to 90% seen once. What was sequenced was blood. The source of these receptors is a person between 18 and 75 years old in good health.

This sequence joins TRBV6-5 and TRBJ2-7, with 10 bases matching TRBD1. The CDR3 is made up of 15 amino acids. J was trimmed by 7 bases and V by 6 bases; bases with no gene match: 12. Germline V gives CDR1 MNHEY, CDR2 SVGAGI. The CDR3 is CASSETGTGDWEQYF. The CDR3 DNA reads TGTGCCAGCAGCGAAACAGGGACAGGGGATTGGGAGCAGTACTTC.

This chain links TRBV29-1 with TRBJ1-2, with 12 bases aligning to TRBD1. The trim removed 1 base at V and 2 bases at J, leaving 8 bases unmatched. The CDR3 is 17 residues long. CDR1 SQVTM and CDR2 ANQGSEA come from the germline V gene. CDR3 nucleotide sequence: TGCAGCGTTGAAGGAACGGGGACAGGGGGCGGGAACTATGGCTACACCTTC. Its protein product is CSVEGTGTGGGNYGYTF.

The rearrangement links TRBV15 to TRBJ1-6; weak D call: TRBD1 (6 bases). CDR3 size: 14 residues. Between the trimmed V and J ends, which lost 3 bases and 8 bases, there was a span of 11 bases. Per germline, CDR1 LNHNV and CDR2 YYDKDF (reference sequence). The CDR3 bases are TGTGCCACCAGCAGGGTACCAGGGGATTCACCCCTCCACTTT. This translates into CATSRVPGDSPLHF.

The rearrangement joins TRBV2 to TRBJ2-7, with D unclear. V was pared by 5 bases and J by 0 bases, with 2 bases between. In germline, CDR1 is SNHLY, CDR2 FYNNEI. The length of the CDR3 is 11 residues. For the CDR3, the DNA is TGTGCCAGCAGTCCCTCCTACGAGCAGTACTTC. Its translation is CASSPSYEQYF.

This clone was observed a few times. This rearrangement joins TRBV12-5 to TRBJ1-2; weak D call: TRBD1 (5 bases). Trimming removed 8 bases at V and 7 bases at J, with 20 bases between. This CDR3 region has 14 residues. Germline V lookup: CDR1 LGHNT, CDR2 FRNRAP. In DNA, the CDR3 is TGTGCTAGTAGTCCTCAGTCGGGCCAGGGTGGCTACACCTTC. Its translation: CASSPQSGQGGYTF.

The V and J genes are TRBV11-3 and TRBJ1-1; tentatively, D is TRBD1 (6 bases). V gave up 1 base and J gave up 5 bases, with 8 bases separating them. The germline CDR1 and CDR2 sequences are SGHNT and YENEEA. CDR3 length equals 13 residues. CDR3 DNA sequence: TGTGCCAGCAGCTTAGTCCAGGGGACTGAAGCTTTCTTT. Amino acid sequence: CASSLVQGTEAFF.

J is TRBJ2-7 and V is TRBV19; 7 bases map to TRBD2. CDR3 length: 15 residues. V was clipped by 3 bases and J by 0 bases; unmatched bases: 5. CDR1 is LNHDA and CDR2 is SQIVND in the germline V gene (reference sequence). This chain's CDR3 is CASSMGAGLSYEQYF. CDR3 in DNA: TGTGCCAGTAGTATGGGAGCGGGGCTCTCCTACGAGCAGTACTTC.

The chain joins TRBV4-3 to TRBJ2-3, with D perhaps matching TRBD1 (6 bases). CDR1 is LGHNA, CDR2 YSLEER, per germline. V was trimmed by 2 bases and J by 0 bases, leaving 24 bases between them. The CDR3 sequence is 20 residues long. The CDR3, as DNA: TGCGCCAGCAGCCAACGGCCGGCACAGGGCTCGTCAGGGAGCACAGATACGCAGTATTTT. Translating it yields CASSQRPAQGSSGSTDTQYF.

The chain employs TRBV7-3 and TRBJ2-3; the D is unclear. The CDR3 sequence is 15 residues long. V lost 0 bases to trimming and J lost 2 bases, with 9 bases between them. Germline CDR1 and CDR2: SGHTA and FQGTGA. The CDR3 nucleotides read TGTGCCAGCAGCTTAACTAGCAGAATCACAGATACGCAGTATTTT. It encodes CASSLTSRITDTQYF.

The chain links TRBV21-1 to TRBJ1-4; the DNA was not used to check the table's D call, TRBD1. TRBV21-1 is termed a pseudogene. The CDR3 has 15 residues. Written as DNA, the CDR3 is TGTGCCAGCAGCAGAGGACACCTAACTAATGAAAAACTGTTTTTT. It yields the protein CASSRGHLTNEKLFF.